The 17 T cell receptor beta chains listed next were all sequenced from one sample in a study of T cell responses to AZD1222 COVID-19 vaccine (dated by TCRdb to the early 2020s). Taken with the paper, the label for time point translates to: baseline before first vaccination. To prepare the library, the immunoSEQ multiplex PCR assay was applied. Held by TCRdb, this immuneACCESS table contains in-frame sequences only and omits some clones. Under half of the omission traces to an unresolved V gene where checked; the cause of the rest is unknown. The sample table records about 190,000 clones; just over 90% of these occur just once. The top ten constitute over 0.85% of the sample. The sequencing here drew on peripheral blood, taken on day 0 of AZD1222 vaccination. These receptors all stem from an adult in good health.

This clone came up once. The chain combines TRBV7-2 with TRBJ2-4; 10 positions agree with TRBD2. CDR1 and CDR2 (germline): SGHTA, FQGNSA. There are 18 residues in the CDR3. Unmatched junction bases numbered 11, after V lost 4 bases and J lost 2 bases. The CDR3 nucleotides read TGTGCCAGCAGCTCAGGGACTAGCGAAATTCTATCCAAAAACATTCAGTACTTC. It is translated as CASSSGTSEILSKNIQYF.

This chain links TRBV5-1 with TRBJ2-1, with 13 bases lining up with TRBD2. The V and J ends lost 4 bases and 7 bases, in that order; junction bases with no gene match: 8. The CDR3 has 16 amino acids. Looked up from germline, CDR1 is SGHRS and CDR2 is YFSETQ. The CDR3 coding sequence is TGCGCCAGCAGCGCTCTACTAGCGGGAGGGCCAAATGAGCAGTTCTTC. Translated, it gives CASSALLAGGPNEQFF.

The CDR3 DNA reads TGTGCCGGATCCCCGACCTCTAGGGGCCATGAGCAGTTCTTC. Its translation: CAGSPTSRGHEQFF. The chain employs TRBV9 and TRBJ2-1; perhaps TRBD1 as D (5 bases). Germline loops: CDR1 SGDLS, CDR2 YYNGEE. V was pared by 10 bases and J by 8 bases, with 22 bases between. This CDR3 spans 14 amino acids.

The chain combines TRBV7-8 with TRBJ1-4; D gene ambiguous. The ends were cut back, 5 bases at V and 3 bases at J, with 16 bases in the middle. Per the germline V gene, CDR1 is SGHVS and CDR2 is FQNEAQ. This CDR3 is 16 amino acids long. The CDR3 reads CASSPAGWSSNEKLFF. As DNA, the CDR3 is TGTGCCAGCAGCCCCGCAGGATGGTCTTCTAATGAAAAACTGTTTTTT.

The chain has TRBV5-1 and TRBJ2-3; D assignment may be TRBD1 or TRBD2 (6 bases each). Germline assignment: CDR1 SGHRS and CDR2 YFSETQ. With 3 bases removed from V and 3 bases from J, the gap between germline ends came to 11 bases. The length of the CDR3 is 14 residues. The CDR3 sequence: CASSSGASTDTQYF. For the CDR3, the DNA is TGCGCCAGCAGCTCGGGGGCATCGACAGATACGCAGTATTTT.

The chain is built from TRBV28 and TRBJ1-2; D not certain. The CDR3 is 14 amino acids. Germline V lookup: CDR1 MDHEN, CDR2 SYDVKM. Trimming took off 6 bases at V and 3 bases at J, with 14 bases between the two ends. The CDR3 DNA is TGTGCCAGCAGGGCCGTCGGGCCTTACTATGGCTACACCTTC. It is translated as CASRAVGPYYGYTF.

The chain uses TRBV7-2 and TRBJ1-2; no definite D call. The V and J ends lost 0 bases and 2 bases respectively, with 19 bases between them. Germline V gene data show CDR1 as SGHTA and CDR2 as FQGNSA. The CDR3 runs 18 residues. The CDR3 loop is CASSLASQAYTSNYGYTF. The CDR3 DNA reads TGTGCCAGCAGCTTAGCCTCGCAAGCCTACACATCGAACTATGGCTACACCTTC.

The chain joins TRBV3-1 (or the pseudogene TRBV3-2) to TRBJ2-5, with D possibly being TRBD1 or TRBD2 (7 bases each). V was cut by 4 bases and J by 5 bases, with 11 bases left in between. The germline CDR1 and CDR2 sequences are LGHDT and YNNKEL (reference sequence). This CDR3 has 13 residues. The CDR3 here is CASSPRGGETQYF. The CDR3 DNA sequence: TGTGCCAGCAGCCCCAGGGGGGGCGAGACCCAGTACTTC.

The J gene is TRBJ1-1, the V gene TRBV28; D might be TRBD1 (5 bases). Germline CDR1 and CDR2: MDHEN and SYDVKM. The germline V and J ends were trimmed by 6 bases and 1 base, with 15 bases remaining between them. The CDR3 has 15 amino acids. CDR3: CASREHGTPNTEAFF. For the CDR3, the DNA is TGTGCCAGCAGAGAGCACGGGACGCCGAACACTGAAGCTTTCTTT.

This sequence joins TRBV12-3 or TRBV12-4 and TRBJ2-7; a possible D gene is TRBD2 (6 bases). Trimming took 8 bases from V and 4 from J, leaving 15 bases between them. The CDR3 covers 13 residues. CDR3 sequence: CASYKGLGYEQYF. The DNA for the CDR3 is TGTGCCAGCTACAAGGGACTCGGGTACGAGCAGTACTTC.

The V gene is TRBV5-5, the J gene TRBJ2-7; no definite D call. V gave up 4 bases and J gave up 7 bases, with 12 bases separating them. This CDR3 is built from 12 residues. The V gene's germline CDR1 is SGHKS and CDR2 YYEKEE (reference sequence). This CDR3 is CASSAEPREQYF. The DNA of the CDR3 is TGTGCCAGCAGCGCGGAACCTAGGGAGCAGTACTTC.

The V gene is TRBV6-2 or TRBV6-3, the J gene TRBJ1-5; 10 nucleotides line up with TRBD1. V dropped 0 bases and J dropped 15; count of bases not matched to a gene: 2. Looked up from germline, CDR1 is MNHEY and CDR2 is SVGEGT. CDR3 length equals 12 residues. The chain's CDR3 is CASSYSTGGWHF. CDR3 DNA sequence: TGTGCCAGCAGTTACTCGACAGGGGGCTGGCATTTT.

V is TRBV7-3 and J is TRBJ1-5; TRBD1 aligns across 8 bases. The germline V gene encodes CDR1 SGHTA and CDR2 FQGTGA. This CDR3 region has 14 residues. The trim removed 11 bases at V and 4 bases at J, leaving 10 bases unmatched. The CDR3: CAGTDRGGNQPQHF. The DNA for the CDR3 is TGTGCCGGGACCGACAGGGGTGGGAATCAGCCCCAGCATTTT.

As regards this clone: At the DNA level, this CDR3 is encoded by other sequences in the same sample as well. The chain combines TRBV6-5 with TRBJ1-1; 7 bases are a match to TRBD1. The CDR3 length is 13 residues. V gave up 6 bases and J gave up 0 bases; unmatched junction bases: 1. The germline V gene has CDR1 MNHEY and CDR2 SVGAGI. The CDR3 protein is CASRGQLNTEAFF. CDR3 coding DNA: TGTGCCAGCAGGGGACAGTTGAACACTGAAGCTTTCTTT.

The chain carries TRBV28 and TRBJ1-5, with a tentative D call TRBD1 (6 bases). This CDR3 is 17 amino acids long. CDR1 is MDHEN, CDR2 SYDVKM, per germline. The V gene lost 1 base and the J gene lost 3 bases, with 16 bases spanning the gap. DNA of the CDR3: TGTGCCAGCAGTTTATATTACCGGGACACGATCAATCAGCCCCAGCATTTT. Residues: CASSLYYRDTINQPQHF.

The chain links TRBV6-6 to TRBJ2-7, with 9 bases matching TRBD1. This CDR3 is built from 16 residues. J gave up 4 bases and V 6 bases, and 13 bases lay outside the gene matches. Per the germline V gene, CDR1 is MNHNY and CDR2 is SVGAGI (reference sequence). The CDR3 region has the DNA TGTGCCAGCAGGTTCCTCACCGGGACAGGGTCATACGAGCAGTACTTC. Its protein product is CASRFLTGTGSYEQYF.

This chain links TRBV12-3 or TRBV12-4 with TRBJ1-2, with D possibly matching TRBD1 (5 bases). Trimming removed 3 bases from V and 8 bases from J, with 10 bases in between. The CDR3 length is 12 residues. The CDR3 here is CASSLGVGGYTF. CDR3 sequence (DNA): TGTGCCAGCAGTTTGGGGGTGGGAGGCTACACCTTC.